The clone carrying this T cell receptor (beta chain) was counted only a few times. This record comes from a study of T-cell reconstitution after alpha-beta-depleted transplantation in children. For TCRbeta, the library was prepared with unique molecular identifiers. TCRdb ran MiXCR on the PCR reads and lists one entry per CDR3 protein. The repertoire holds around 360,000 distinct CDR3 sequences, with 10% as singletons. The J segment lost 7 bases and the V segment lost 6 bases, leaving 11 bases of the junction unmatched. The CDR3 runs to 15 residues. Germline CDR1 and CDR2: MNHEY and SVGEGT. The sequencing here drew on PBMCs from the stem cell graft donor, taken from the stem cell graft. This chain uses TRBV6-2 or TRBV6-3 with TRBJ2-1; 8 positions match TRBD1. The sequence was collected from a human donor who donated a stem cell graft to a child with acute lymphoblastic leukemia. CDR3 DNA sequence: TGTGCCAGCAGATCCAGCCAGGGGGCGTGGAATGAGCAGTTCTTC. Amino acid sequence: CASRSSQGAWNEQFF.